This T cell receptor beta chain was identified in a study of early T cells in non-severe SARS-CoV-2 infection. V gave up 1 base and J gave up 6 bases, with 7 bases separating them. There are 13 residues in the CDR3. Germline V CDR1 and CDR2: SNHLY, FYNNEI. The study, taken as a whole, reports: VDJdb-based annotation leaned toward anti-spike CD8 responses and missed private and CD4 specificities.

This clonotype has at least ten counts. What it binds is not known. Unique molecular identifiers were added to individual cDNA molecules. From the 5' RACE reads, TCRdb called clonotypes with MiXCR, one entry per CDR3 protein. The sample shows about 48,000 distinct CDR3 sequences, around 7.7% of them seen only once. This receptor was obtained from an adult who was a healthcare worker with PCR-confirmed SARS-CoV-2 infection or an uninfected control (not recorded which). Sequenced: whole blood. This chain joins TRBV2 and TRBJ1-5; D gene ambiguous. This CDR3 is CASSEGVPQPQHF. Written as DNA, the CDR3 is TGTGCCAGCAGTGAAGGGGTCCCTCAGCCCCAGCATTTT.